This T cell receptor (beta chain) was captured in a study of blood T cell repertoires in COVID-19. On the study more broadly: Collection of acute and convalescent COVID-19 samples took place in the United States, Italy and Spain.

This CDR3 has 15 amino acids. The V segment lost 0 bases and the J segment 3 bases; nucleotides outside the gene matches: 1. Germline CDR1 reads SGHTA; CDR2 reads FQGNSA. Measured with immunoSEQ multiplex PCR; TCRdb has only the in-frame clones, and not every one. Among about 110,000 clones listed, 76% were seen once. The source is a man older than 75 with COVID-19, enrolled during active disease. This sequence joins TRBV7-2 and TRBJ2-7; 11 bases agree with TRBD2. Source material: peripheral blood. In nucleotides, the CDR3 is TGTGCCAGCAGCTTAGCCCTAGCGGGAGGCTACGAGCAGTACTTC. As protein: CASSLALAGGYEQYF.